One sample yielded the 10 T cell receptor beta chains listed below, sequenced in a study of blood T cell repertoires in COVID-19. Measured with immunoSEQ multiplex PCR; TCRdb has only the in-frame clones, and not every one. The sample yields 54,000 or so clones, roughly four fifths seen once. Sequenced sample: peripheral blood. These receptors originate from a woman between 55 and 75 years old with acute or convalescent COVID-19.

The chain employs TRBV28 and TRBJ2-2; 8 bases match TRBD2. V dropped 6 bases and J dropped 1; count of bases not matched to a gene: 7. The V gene's germline CDR1 is MDHEN and CDR2 SYDVKM. The CDR3 extends over 16 amino acids. The CDR3 here is CASRPGGGQNTGELFF. As DNA, the CDR3 is TGTGCCAGCAGACCGGGGGGGGGACAGAACACCGGGGAGCTGTTTTTT. Using reference TRBV28 and TRBJ2-2 for the parts outside the CDR3, the full variable domain is DVKVTQSSRYLVKRTGEKVFLECVQDMDHENMFWYRQDPGLGLRLIYFSYDVKMKEKGDIPEGYSVSREKKERFSLILESASTNQTSMYLCASRPGGGQNTGELFFGEGSRLTVL.

The chain combines TRBV6-5 with TRBJ1-6, with TRBD1 as a possible D gene (5 bases). Germline loops: CDR1 MNHEY, CDR2 SVGAGI. The V and J ends lost 6 bases and 8 bases respectively, with 17 bases between them. This CDR3 has 15 residues. CDR3 nucleotides: TGTGCCAGCAGGGCCCGGGACTTGGGGGATTCACCCCTCCACTTT. Protein: CASRARDLGDSPLHF.

This clone was counted only a few times. The gene calls are TRBV7-3 and TRBJ2-5; 15 nucleotides align to TRBD2. Unmatched junction bases numbered 6, after V lost 5 bases and J lost 5 bases. The CDR3 consists of 16 residues. The V gene's germline CDR1 is SGHTA and CDR2 FQGTGA. CDR3 protein: CASSLGLAGGRETQYF. The CDR3 nucleotides are TGTGCCAGCAGCCTGGGACTAGCGGGGGGCCGGGAGACCCAGTACTTC.

This sequence joins TRBV5-4 and TRBJ1-1; D is unresolved. In germline, CDR1 is SGHNT, CDR2 YYREEE (reference sequence). The V end was cut by 4 bases, the J end by 11 bases, with 18 bases between. CDR3 length equals 13 residues. CDR3 coding DNA: TGTGCCAGCAGCGAATTACGGGGTAGAGAGGCTTTCTTT. Its translation: CASSELRGREAFF.

This chain joins TRBV5-1 and TRBJ2-1; D is possibly TRBD2 (6 bases). Trimming shortened V by 4 bases and J by 7 bases, and 12 bases separated the two germline ends. This CDR3 contains 13 residues. The germline V gene has CDR1 SGHRS and CDR2 YFSETQ. The CDR3 DNA follows: TGCGCCAGCAGCGGCGGGACTCTGAATGAGCAGTTCTTC. This translates into CASSGGTLNEQFF.

This rearrangement joins TRBV7-2 to TRBJ1-2; D not resolved. V lost 5 bases and J 3 bases, leaving 4 bases between the germline ends. This CDR3 spans 11 amino acids. The germline gives CDR1 SGHTA, CDR2 FQGNSA. The CDR3, as DNA: TGTGCCAGCAGCCCGGACTATGGCTACACCTTC. Translated, it gives CASSPDYGYTF.

Written as DNA, the CDR3 is TGTGCCAGCAGTCCACAGGGGGCTCGGCCCCTCCACTTT. Protein: CASSPQGARPLHF. V usage is TRBV12-3 or TRBV12-4 and J usage is TRBJ1-6, with 9 nucleotides matching TRBD1. J gave up 13 bases and V 5 bases, and 6 bases lay outside the gene matches. The CDR3 consists of 13 residues.

V is TRBV12-5 and J is TRBJ1-1, with 8 nucleotides matching TRBD1. CDR3 size: 16 residues. Losses at the gene ends were 1 base for V and 2 bases for J; bases not matched to a gene: 6. The germline CDR1 and CDR2 sequences are LGHNT and FRNRAP. Written as DNA, the CDR3 is TGTGCTAGTGGTTTGGGCGGACAGGGCAAAAACACTGAAGCTTTCTTT. This translates into CASGLGGQGKNTEAFF.

The chain combines TRBV24-1 with TRBJ2-3, with D possibly being TRBD2 (5 bases). Germline CDR1 KGHDR, CDR2 SFDVKD. CDR3 length: 15 amino acids. Trimming removed 5 bases at V and 5 bases at J, with 16 bases between. The CDR3 sequence: CATSAEDRGIDTQYF. CDR3 DNA: TGTGCCACCAGTGCGGAGGACCGGGGTATAGATACGCAGTATTTT.

This chain uses TRBV4-1 with TRBJ1-2; possibly TRBD1 for D (5 bases). Germline assignment: CDR1 MGHRA and CDR2 YSYEKL. Trimming cost V 0 bases and J 3 bases, with 11 bases left between them. CDR3 length equals 15 residues. The CDR3 coding sequence is TGCGCCAGCAGCCAAGATGTTCAGGGATACTATGGCTACACCTTC. Its translation: CASSQDVQGYYGYTF.